The 4 T cell receptor beta chains below all came from one sample that was sequenced in a study of T cell responses to AZD1222 COVID-19 vaccine. Some clones are missing from TCRdb's copy, which holds only in-frame ones; the method was immunoSEQ multiplex PCR. The sample consists of 75,000 to 95,000 clones, roughly 90% of them appearing once. Material: peripheral blood, obtained 28 days after the second AZD1222 dose. The origin of the receptors is an adult who received the AZD1222 COVID-19 vaccine.

The chain carries TRBV5-5 and TRBJ1-4; TRBD1 agrees at 7 bases. There are 15 residues in the CDR3. CDR1 is SGHKS and CDR2 is YYEKEE in the germline V gene (reference sequence). Trimming cost V 4 bases and J 4 bases; bases outside gene matches: 7. The CDR3 nucleotides read TGTGCCAGCAGCACATCACAGGGGCTTAATGAAAAACTGTTTTTT. This codes for CASSTSQGLNEKLFF.

The V gene is TRBV6-5, the J gene TRBJ1-2; 9 positions match TRBD1. This CDR3 comprises 14 residues. CDR1 MNHEY and CDR2 SVGAGI come from the germline V gene. J gave up 2 bases and V 7 bases, and 5 bases lay outside the gene matches. The DNA for the CDR3 is TGTGCCAGCACCAGGACAGGGGAAAACTATGGCTACACCTTC. It is translated as CASTRTGENYGYTF.

The J gene is TRBJ2-7, the V gene TRBV19, with no clear D. This CDR3 is built from 11 residues. Per germline, CDR1 LNHDA and CDR2 SQIVND (reference sequence). With 4 bases removed from V and 0 bases from J, the gap between germline ends came to 1 base. Here the CDR3 DNA reads TGTGCCAGTAGTAACTCCTACGAGCAGTACTTC. Its protein product is CASSNSYEQYF.

CDR3 in DNA: TGTGCCAGCAGCTTAATCCCCACAGATACGCAGTATTTT. Translating gives CASSLIPTDTQYF. The V call is TRBV7-2, the J call TRBJ2-3; no reliable D call. Trimming left V 2 bases short and J 2 bases short, with 5 bases between. The germline V gene has CDR1 SGHTA and CDR2 FQGNSA. CDR3 length equals 13 residues.